This T cell receptor (beta chain) came from a study of shared clonotypes between healthy human individuals. Study in general: The donors, a couple of women and a few men, were aged 18 to 49.

Execution of the assay was at deep level. In the original analysis: Filtering differed because ImmunoSEQ produced junction-only sequences that carried no quality scores. The table came from immunoSEQ multiplex PCR; TCRdb's copy has only in-frame clones and leaves some out. From that table come the V and J calls and clone size; the DNA was used to work out D and trimming. The repertoire includes over 400,000 clones, more than 95% of them detected once, and 0.055% to 0.075% sits in the top ten. Study-wide results and limits: With few donors, the genetic and exposure-history diversity represented was limited.

A remark on this clone: The antigen remains unidentified.

The material sequenced was naive CD4+ T cells sorted from blood. The subset was: CD45RA+ positively selected. The source is a woman between 25 and 40 years old in good health.

The CDR3 region is CASSLGTASSPLHF. DNA for the CDR3: TGTGCCAGCAGTTTGGGGACAGCCTCTTCACCCCTCCACTTT. The chain uses TRBV28 and TRBJ1-6; 7 bases fit TRBD1. Trimming removed 3 bases from V and 9 bases from J; junction bases left unmatched: 5. The CDR3 consists of 14 residues. Looked up from germline, CDR1 is MDHEN and CDR2 is SYDVKM.